These T cell receptor beta chains were read from a single sample in a study of blood T cell repertoires in COVID-19. Assay: immunoSEQ multiplex PCR; the TCRdb copy retains only in-frame clones and omits some. Of 150,000 to 200,000 clones listed, about 74% were seen once; the top ten hold 3%. Sequencing input: peripheral blood. Every receptor here comes from a woman older than 75 with acute or convalescent COVID-19. CDR3s include the opening cysteine and the closing phenylalanine or tryptophan.

TRBV27 CASSPVRTGRLETQYF
TRBV2 CASSGRGTGNTEAFF
TRBV11-1 CASSLYGTGGTEAFF
TRBV30 CAWSRRGLPTDTQYF
TRBV18 CASSPSGTEAFF
TRBV19 CASSIFSGRARAKNIQYF
TRBV6-2/TRBV6-3 CASSQNRGTYGYTF
TRBV7-2 CASSATSGSYNEQFF
TRBV24-1 CATRGLAGEDTQYF
TRBV2 CASGGQGSPLHF
TRBV10-1 CASSTGGAGANVLTF
TRBV6-5 CASSYFRDGELFF
TRBV5-1 CASSTWGPPREGQPQHF
TRBV30 CAWSVGTGDYEQYF
TRBV6-5 CASSTGTGGYGYTF
TRBV4-1 CASSQEQGMAYEQYF
TRBV11-1 CASSLHTGAHGNEQFF
TRBV19 CASSNQGGGLQPQHF
TRBV19 CASSLAGEGYEQYF
TRBV6-2/TRBV6-3 CASSYPGGGEAFF
TRBV25-1 CASGPTGSYGYTF
TRBV6-5 CASRPLAGLSYEQYF
TRBV3-1/TRBV3-2 CASSQSRSRTQYF
TRBV15 CATSARGSSYNEQFF
TRBV9 CASTTEPNTGELFF
TRBV18 CASSPSSGLLGEQFF
TRBV5-1 CASSLWASGENEQFF
TRBV24-1 CATSDSRRLQPQHF
TRBV11-2 CASSLNRVSSSKQYF
TRBV5-4 CASSSGWGGNEKLFF
TRBV6-5 CASSRTGNYGYTF
TRBV7-2 CASSLQGDQFF
TRBV19 CASSIDGTKNTEAFF
TRBV9 CASSPRWRPSYEQYF
TRBV14 CASSQYGGQPQHF
TRBV28 CASSSGQGAANYGYTF
TRBV24-1 CATSDTDRGAYNEQFF
TRBV5-1 CASSSASGRAVSTDTQYF
TRBV4-1 CASSDTGRGEQFF
TRBV19 CASVIRTSGNNEQFF
TRBV4-1 CASSQVGLAGPYNEQFF
TRBV27 CASSLKSSYEQYF
TRBV7-9 CASSSQTGRRGSGYTF
TRBV12-3/TRBV12-4 CASSLRLDTEAFF
TRBV6-2/TRBV6-3 CASSYSGGLAGAANEQFF
TRBV5-1 CASSGQENEQFF
TRBV6-1 CASSEGTVSSGANVLTF
TRBV6-2/TRBV6-3 CASSRGYGYTF